What follows is one T cell receptor (beta chain) and its context. The record originates from a study of T cell clones after liver transplantation. Assay used: immunoSEQ multiplex PCR; TCRdb lists only in-frame clones, some missing. The data show roughly 100,000 clones, around four fifths seen once. The sequenced sample was CD4+ T cells from blood, obtained 45 to 50 months after liver transplant. This clonotype originated in a human patient who received a liver transplant. Some T cells may be graft donor cells.

This CDR3 is CASSLTVSNTEAFF. CDR3 sequence (DNA): TGTGCCAGCAGCTTGACAGTTTCGAACACTGAAGCTTTCTTT. The chain has TRBV5-4 and TRBJ1-1; D unresolved. Germline CDR1 reads SGHNT; CDR2 reads YYREEE (reference sequence). Trimming took 1 base from V and 1 from J, leaving 8 bases between them. The CDR3 sequence is 14 residues long.